The following is a TCR beta chain sequence with its context. Its cognate antigen has yet to be identified. No quality values exist for individual bases; no much larger clone is one base distant. Trimming removed 3 bases from V and 5 bases from J, leaving 20 bases between the germline ends. The CDR3, from cysteine to phenylalanine, totals 18 residues. Only the CDR3 region is kept as DNA, spanning 54 bases read in frame from base 1. Libraries came from the immunoSEQ multiplex PCR assay. Adaptive Biotechnologies carried out TCRB amplification, library preparation, sequencing and preliminary bioinformatics at Survey level resolution. TCRB sequencing used multiplex PCR amplification of genomic DNA from sorted cTfh populations. The study's own analysis went as follows. Clonality was computed in R as 1 minus normalized Shannon entropy; the Gini index was calculated with the R package ineq. The overlap score was defined as the summed counts of shared sequences divided by the total counts of all sequences in both compared samples. Fisher's exact test, with an assumed theoretical repertoire of 10^7 TCRB sequences, was used to assess the significance of shared clonotypes. As stored in TCRdb, this immuneACCESS dataset retains in-frame rearrangements with V and J assigned. A fraction of the clones does not appear; measured against another copy, unresolved V genes explain less than half of the discrepancy, and the remainder lacks a known reason. Clone size and the V and J calls come from that table; the DNA yielded D and trimming. For this sample the table gives 3,200 or so clones, of which 80% to 90% were detected only once. The ten largest clones take up about 1.2% of the sample.

This record comes from a study of follicular helper T cells after annual influenza vaccination (dated by TCRdb to 2015 to 2018). About the investigation overall: After each seasonal influenza vaccination, blood samples were collected on days 0, 7 and 28. To look at recall of cTfh clones, some subjects were tracked through successive annual vaccinations covering the 2013-2014, 2014-2015 and 2015-2016 seasons. The 2015 samples were processed right after collection, while the 2013-2014 samples were cryopreserved. Multi-year samples were available from six subjects, with four subjects covering two vaccination seasons and two subjects covering three seasons. One week after vaccination, a second recruited cohort of roughly 12 subjects (Table S1) displayed a similar ICOS+CD38+ cTfh response. The full study reports these points: Successive annual vaccinations recalled a recurring oligoclonal ICOS+CD38+ cTfh response that included tetramer and AIM influenza-specific clonotypes. Day 7 ICOS+CD38+ clones were most often found later in ICOS-CD38- cTfh, suggesting that subset may serve as a memory reservoir. ICOS+CD38+ cTfh clonality correlated with the frequency of that population, and its change correlated with the change in circulating plasmablast frequency. Productive TCRB sequences were recovered from only about 9-23% of analyzed cells, so rare clonotypes could not be sampled.

The meaning of the sample's time point label: 2014-2015 season, 7 days after vaccination. TCRB sequencing was used to follow sorted CD4 subsets from the blood of adults before and after they were given the seasonal inactivated influenza vaccine (Fluvarix). To be eligible, subjects had to live in the community and must not have received influenza vaccine in the previous 6 months. Influenza vaccine contraindications, substance abuse, HIV/AIDS, active malignancy, immunomodulatory medication and active illness such as respiratory infection were included among the exclusion criteria. At each time point, roughly 35 to 110 mL of blood was collected. Circulating Tfh were defined as non-naive CD4+CXCR5+PD-1+ cells, and these cells were sorted into ICOS+CD38+ and ICOS-CD38- fractions. Either Ficoll-Paque PLUS or SepMate separation was used to isolate PBMC. Before DNA was extracted, the cell subsets were sorted from PBMC using a BD FACS Aria.

This clonotype was sampled from an adult who received the influenza vaccine. The starting material was CXCR5+ CD38- circulating T follicular helper cells from blood, obtained 7 days after influenza vaccination. The cell subset or site tag for this specimen amounts to: circulating Tfh, non-naive CD4+CXCR5+PD-1+ (ICOS+CD38+ or ICOS-CD38-). The chain was built from TRBV23-1 and TRBJ2-6, with the identity of the D gene unclear. TRBV23-1 qualifies as an ORF whose function is uncertain. CDR3 sequence: CASSHVFTQQSRANVLTF. The DNA sequence is as follows: TGCGCCAGCAGTCATGTATTTACGCAACAAAGTCGGGCCAACGTCCTGACTTTC.